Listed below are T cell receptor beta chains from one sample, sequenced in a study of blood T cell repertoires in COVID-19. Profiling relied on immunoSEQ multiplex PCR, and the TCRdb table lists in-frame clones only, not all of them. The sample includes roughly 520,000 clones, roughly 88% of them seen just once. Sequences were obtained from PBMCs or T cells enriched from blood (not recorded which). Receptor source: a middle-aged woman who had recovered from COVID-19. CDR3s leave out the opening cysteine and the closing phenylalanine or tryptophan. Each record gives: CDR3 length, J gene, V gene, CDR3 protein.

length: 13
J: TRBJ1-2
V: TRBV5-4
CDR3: ASSLERGGAYGYT

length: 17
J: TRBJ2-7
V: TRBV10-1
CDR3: ASSELSGTRFREPDEQY

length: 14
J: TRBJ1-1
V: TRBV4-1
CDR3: ASSQEEGRVDTEAF

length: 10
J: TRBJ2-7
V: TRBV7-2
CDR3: ASRLETYEQY

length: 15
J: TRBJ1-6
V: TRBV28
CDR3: ASSFSDRDPSNSPLH

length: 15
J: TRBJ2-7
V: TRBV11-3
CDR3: ASSPRGDNERSYEQY

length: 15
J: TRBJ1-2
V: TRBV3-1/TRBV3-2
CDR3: ASSQVGGTGDRYGYT

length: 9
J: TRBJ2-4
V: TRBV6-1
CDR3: ASSDRQAQY

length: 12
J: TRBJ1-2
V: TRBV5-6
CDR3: ASSLSEAGFGYT

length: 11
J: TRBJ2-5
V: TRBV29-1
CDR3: SVQAGWQETQY

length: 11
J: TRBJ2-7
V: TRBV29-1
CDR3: SVGQGSSYEQY

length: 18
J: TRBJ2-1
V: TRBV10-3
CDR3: AISGISTSGRKRVYNEQF

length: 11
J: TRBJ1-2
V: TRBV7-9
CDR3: ASSSEQGDGYT

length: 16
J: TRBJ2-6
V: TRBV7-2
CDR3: ASSPFRGSSSGANVLT

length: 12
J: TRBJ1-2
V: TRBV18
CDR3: ASSPGAQGLGYT

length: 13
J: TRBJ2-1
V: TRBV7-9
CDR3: ASSYGGPSGNEQF

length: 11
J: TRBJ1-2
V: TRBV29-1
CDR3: SSNGAEGYGYT

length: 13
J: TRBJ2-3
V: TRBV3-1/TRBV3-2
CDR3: ASSQEAVSTDTQY

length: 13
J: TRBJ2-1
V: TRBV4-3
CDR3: ASSQGTNSYNEQF

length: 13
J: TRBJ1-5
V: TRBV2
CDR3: ASSLETGGNQPQH

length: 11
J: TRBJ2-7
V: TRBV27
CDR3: ASSMGGAGEQY

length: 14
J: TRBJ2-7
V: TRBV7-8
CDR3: ASSLSLADSTYEQY

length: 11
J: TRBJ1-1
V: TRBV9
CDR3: ASSRLRDTEAF

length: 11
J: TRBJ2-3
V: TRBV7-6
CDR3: ASSLQGSDTQY

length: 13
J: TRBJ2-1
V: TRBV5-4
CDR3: ASSQDFKAYNEQF

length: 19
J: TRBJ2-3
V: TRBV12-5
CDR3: ASGLVSFLAGGPVGTDTQY

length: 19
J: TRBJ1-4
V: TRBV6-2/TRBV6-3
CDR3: ASSYNVESLTAQSSNEKLF

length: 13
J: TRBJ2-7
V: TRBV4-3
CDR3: ASSYYAGTAYEQY

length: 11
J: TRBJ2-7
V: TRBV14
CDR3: ASSPTGFDEQY

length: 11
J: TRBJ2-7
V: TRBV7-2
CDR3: ASSLTSSYEQY

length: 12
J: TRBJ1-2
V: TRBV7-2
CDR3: ASSLGQGPYGYT

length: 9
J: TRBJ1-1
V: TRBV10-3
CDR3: AISGTDEAF

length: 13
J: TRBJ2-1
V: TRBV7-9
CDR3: ASSTRTGVWDEQF

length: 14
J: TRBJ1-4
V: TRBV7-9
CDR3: ASSLDEWGVNEKLF

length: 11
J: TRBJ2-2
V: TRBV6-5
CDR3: ASSYSGVGELF

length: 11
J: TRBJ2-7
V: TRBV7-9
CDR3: ASSLEEYHEQY

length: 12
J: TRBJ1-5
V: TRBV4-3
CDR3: ASSQDRGTQPQH

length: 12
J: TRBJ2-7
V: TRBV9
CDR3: ASSVLDSSYEQY

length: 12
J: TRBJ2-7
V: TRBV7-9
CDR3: ASSLAGSSYEQY

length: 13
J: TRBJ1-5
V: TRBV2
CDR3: ASSIDRSGNKPQH

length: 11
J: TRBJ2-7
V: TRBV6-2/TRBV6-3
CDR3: ASSFAGVYEQY

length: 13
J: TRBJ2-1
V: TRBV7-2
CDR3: ASSFRGQGANEQF

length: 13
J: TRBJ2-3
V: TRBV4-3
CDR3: ASSETGGWTDTQY

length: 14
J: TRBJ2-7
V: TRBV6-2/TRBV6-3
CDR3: ASSLFRLAGNYEQY

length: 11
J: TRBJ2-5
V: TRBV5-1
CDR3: ASQRERQETQY

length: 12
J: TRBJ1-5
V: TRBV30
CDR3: AWSEGTVGQPQH